These 17 T cell receptor beta chains share one sample of origin, sequenced in a study of shared clonotypes between healthy human individuals. Profiled with immunoSEQ multiplex PCR; TCRdb holds only in-frame clones, not every one. This table has about 110,000 clones, around 64% appearing once. The material sequenced was memory CD8+ T cells sorted from blood. Stated subset: CD45RO+ cells pooled with CCR7-negative TemRA cells. Every receptor here comes from a woman younger than 45 in good health.

The rearrangement uses TRBV5-1 and TRBJ2-3, with 9 bases that match TRBD2. Germline V gives CDR1 SGHRS, CDR2 YFSETQ. The CDR3 extends over 15 amino acids. V trimming: 1 base; J trimming: 4 bases; junction bases outside the gene matches: 4. The CDR3 DNA reads TGCGCCAGCAGCTTGATCGGCGGGAGGGCAGATACGCAGTATTTT. Translating gives CASSLIGGRADTQYF.

The chain is built from TRBV4-1 and TRBJ2-3; 13 bases are a match to TRBD2. V lost 3 bases, J lost 6 bases, and 6 bases stayed unmatched. CDR3 length: 16 residues. Germline V gives CDR1 MGHRA, CDR2 YSYEKL. The CDR3 loop is CASSHGTSGAYDTQYF. The CDR3 DNA reads as TGCGCCAGCAGCCACGGGACTAGCGGGGCCTACGATACGCAGTATTTT.

The rearrangement uses TRBV4-1 and TRBJ1-1; perhaps TRBD1 as D (5 bases). There are 18 residues in the CDR3. Trimming took off 2 bases at V and 1 base at J, with 20 bases between the two ends. CDR1 MGHRA and CDR2 YSYEKL come from the germline V gene. The DNA for the CDR3 is TGCGCCAGCAGCCAACCCATTAGCAGGGCTAAATGGAACACTGAAGCTTTCTTT. It is translated as CASSQPISRAKWNTEAFF.

This clone was detected ten times or more. The CDR3: CASSSTGTGQFF. The DNA of the CDR3 is TGTGCCAGCAGTTCCACCGGGACTGGGCAGTTCTTC. The chain has TRBV28 and TRBJ2-1; TRBD2 is a possible D gene (6 bases). The CDR3 covers 12 residues. From germline, CDR1 is MDHEN and CDR2 SYDVKM. The V and J ends lost 4 bases and 12 bases respectively, with 13 bases between them.

The chain joins TRBV6-6 to TRBJ1-1, with D possibly TRBD1 on 6 matching bases. The CDR3 loop spans 15 amino acids. V was trimmed by 10 bases and J by 3 bases, leaving 21 bases between them. Germline CDR1 and CDR2: MNHNY and SVGAGI (reference sequence). DNA of the CDR3: TGTGCCACAAGGAGGAGGGGGACCCGGGACACTGAAGCTTTCTTT. It is translated as CATRRRGTRDTEAFF.

About this clone itself: Other nucleotide sequences in the sample specify the same CDR3. This rearrangement joins TRBV6-4 to TRBJ2-6; D not certain. Looked up from germline, CDR1 is MRHNA and CDR2 is SNTAGT. The germline V and J ends were trimmed by 0 bases and 0 bases, with 3 bases remaining between them. CDR3 length: 15 residues. The CDR3 DNA is TGTGCCAGCAGTGACTCCAACTCTGGGGCCAACGTCCTGACTTTC. It is translated as CASSDSNSGANVLTF.

The J gene is TRBJ1-1, the V gene TRBV14; D might be TRBD1 (6 bases). The CDR3 loop spans 14 amino acids. Deletions cut 8 bases from V and 0 bases from J, with 13 bases between. Per the germline V gene, CDR1 is SGHDN and CDR2 is FVKESK. This chain's CDR3 is CASGLRGLNTEAFF. Here the CDR3 DNA reads TGTGCCAGCGGGCTCAGGGGTCTGAACACTGAAGCTTTCTTT.

This clone came up a few times. The chain links TRBV25-1 to TRBJ2-3, with 8 bases matching TRBD1. Looked up from germline, CDR1 is MGHDK and CDR2 is SYGVNS. Trimming took 10 bases from V and 6 from J; bases not matched to a gene: 12. The CDR3 is 14 amino acids. As DNA, the CDR3 is TGTGCCACCGTGGGACAGGAGTCTTGGGATACGCAGTATTTT. It encodes CATVGQESWDTQYF. Full variable domain (outside the CDR3, taken from reference TRBV25-1 and TRBJ2-3): EADIYQTPRYLVIGTGKKITLECSQTMGHDKMYWYQQDPGMELHLIHYSYGVNSTEKGDLSSESTVSRIRTEHFPLTLESARPSHTSQYLCATVGQESWDTQYFGPGTRLTVL.

The chain combines TRBV2 with TRBJ2-1; D remains ambiguous. The CDR3 runs to 14 residues. V lost 6 bases and J lost 4, with 13 bases in between. The V gene's germline CDR1 is SNHLY and CDR2 FYNNEI. As DNA, the CDR3 is TGTGCCAGCAGCGAAAGACCTGGATACAATGAGCAGTTCTTC. This translates into CASSERPGYNEQFF.

This chain connects TRBV4-1 to TRBJ2-2, with TRBD2 matching 13 bases. Unmatched junction bases numbered 9, after V lost 1 base and J lost 4 bases. Germline lookup yields CDR1 MGHRA and CDR2 YSYEKL. The CDR3 length is 19 residues. The CDR3 DNA follows: TGCGCCAGCAGCCAAGCCGGCGGGACTAGCGGGATACTCACCGGGGAGCTGTTTTTT. Translating it yields CASSQAGGTSGILTGELFF.

V usage is TRBV11-2 and J usage is TRBJ1-1, with D unclear. V was pared by 5 bases and J by 3 bases, with 16 bases between. Germline V lookup: CDR1 SGHAT, CDR2 FQNNGV. CDR3 length equals 15 residues. This CDR3 is CASSHPYGRDTEAFF. The CDR3 bases are TGTGCCAGCAGCCACCCCTACGGGAGGGACACTGAAGCTTTCTTT.

A few counts support this clone. The genes are TRBV19 and TRBJ1-5; TRBD1 agrees at 7 bases. In germline, CDR1 is LNHDA, CDR2 SQIVND (reference sequence). The CDR3 runs to 13 residues. V was pared by 7 bases and J by 7 bases, with 7 bases of the junction left unmatched. The CDR3 nucleotides read TGTGCCAGTACTACAGGGGCAGGGCAGCCCCAGCATTTT. Its protein product is CASTTGAGQPQHF.

The chain uses TRBV5-4 and TRBJ2-7, with 14 bases lining up with TRBD2. The CDR3 covers 15 residues. After removal of 3 bases from V and 5 bases from J, the junction contained 4 bases not matched to a gene. Germline V gene sequence: CDR1 SGHNT, CDR2 YYREEE (reference sequence). The CDR3 loop reads CASSSGLAGVNEQYF. CDR3 bases: TGTGCCAGCAGCTCGGGACTAGCGGGAGTGAACGAGCAGTACTTC.

The rearrangement links TRBV9 to TRBJ1-2, with D possibly TRBD1 on 6 matching bases. The CDR3 sequence is 12 residues long. Germline V lookup: CDR1 SGDLS, CDR2 YYNGEE. The V gene lost 3 bases and the J gene lost 13 bases, with 16 bases spanning the gap. The CDR3 nucleotides are TGTGCCAGCAGCGGGGGGCGGGCATTCCCCACCTTC. As protein: CASSGGRAFPTF.

The CDR3: CASSIDSSYEQYF. DNA of the CDR3: TGTGCCAGCAGTATCGACAGTTCCTACGAGCAGTACTTC. The chain is built from TRBV6-5 and TRBJ2-7, with D possibly being TRBD1 (5 bases). Germline values: CDR1 MNHEY, CDR2 SVGAGI. The CDR3 has 13 amino acids. V was cut by 5 bases and J by 1 base, with 9 bases left in between.

The V gene is TRBV25-1, the J gene TRBJ2-1; D unresolved. The V gene lost 6 bases and the J gene lost 5 bases, with 8 bases spanning the gap. CDR3 size: 12 residues. Germline V gene data show CDR1 as MGHDK and CDR2 as SYGVNS. The CDR3 coding sequence is TGTGCCAGCAGGGGTTTTAACAATGAGCAGTTCTTC. The encoded protein is CASRGFNNEQFF. Drawing the rest from reference TRBV25-1 and TRBJ2-1, the complete variable domain is EADIYQTPRYLVIGTGKKITLECSQTMGHDKMYWYQQDPGMELHLIHYSYGVNSTEKGDLSSESTVSRIRTEHFPLTLESARPSHTSQYLCASRGFNNEQFFGPGTRLTVL.

The chain recombines TRBV5-1 with TRBJ2-2, with TRBD2 matching over 9 bases. With 0 bases clipped from V and 0 bases from J, the junction kept 0 bases outside the gene matches. The CDR3 consists of 16 residues. Germline CDR1 and CDR2: SGHRS and YFSETQ. The CDR3 here is CASSLGGRANTGELFF. In DNA, the CDR3 is TGCGCCAGCAGCTTGGGCGGGAGGGCGAACACCGGGGAGCTGTTTTTT.